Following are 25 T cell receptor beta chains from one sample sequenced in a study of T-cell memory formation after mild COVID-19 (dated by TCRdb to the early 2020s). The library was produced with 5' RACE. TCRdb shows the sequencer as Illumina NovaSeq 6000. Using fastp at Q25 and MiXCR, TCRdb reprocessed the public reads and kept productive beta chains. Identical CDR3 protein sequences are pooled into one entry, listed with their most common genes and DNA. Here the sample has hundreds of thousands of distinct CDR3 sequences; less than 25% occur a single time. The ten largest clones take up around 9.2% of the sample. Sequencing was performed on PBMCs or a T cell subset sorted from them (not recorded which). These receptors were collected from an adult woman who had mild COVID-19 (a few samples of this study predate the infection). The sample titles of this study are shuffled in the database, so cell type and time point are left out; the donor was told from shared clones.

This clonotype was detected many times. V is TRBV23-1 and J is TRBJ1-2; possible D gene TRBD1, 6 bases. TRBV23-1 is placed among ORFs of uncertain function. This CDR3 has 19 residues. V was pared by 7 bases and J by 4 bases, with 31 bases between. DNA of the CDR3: TGCGCCAGCACCGCGGTGGGCGTCGAGGACAGTTTTCCCAGCTATGGCTACACCTTC. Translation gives CASTAVGVEDSFPSYGYTF.

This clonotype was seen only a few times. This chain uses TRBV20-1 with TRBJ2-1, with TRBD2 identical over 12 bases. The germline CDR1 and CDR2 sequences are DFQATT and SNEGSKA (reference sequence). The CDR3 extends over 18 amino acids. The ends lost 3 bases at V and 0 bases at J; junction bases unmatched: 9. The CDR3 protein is CSARRTSGGISSYNEQFF. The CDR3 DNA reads TGCAGTGCTAGGAGAACTAGCGGGGGGATTAGCTCCTACAATGAGCAGTTCTTC.

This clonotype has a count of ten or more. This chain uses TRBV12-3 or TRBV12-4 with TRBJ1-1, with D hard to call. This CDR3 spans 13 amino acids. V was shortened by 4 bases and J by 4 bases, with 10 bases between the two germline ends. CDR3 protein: CASSSLGGTEAFF. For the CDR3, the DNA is TGTGCCAGCAGTTCCCTCGGAGGCACTGAAGCTTTCTTT.

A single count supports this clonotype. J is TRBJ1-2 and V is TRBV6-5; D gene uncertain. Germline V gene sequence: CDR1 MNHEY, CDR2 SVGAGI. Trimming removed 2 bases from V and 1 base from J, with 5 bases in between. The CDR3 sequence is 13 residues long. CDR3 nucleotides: TGTGCCAGCAGTTACAGTAGTAACTATGGCTACACCTTC. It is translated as CASSYSSNYGYTF.

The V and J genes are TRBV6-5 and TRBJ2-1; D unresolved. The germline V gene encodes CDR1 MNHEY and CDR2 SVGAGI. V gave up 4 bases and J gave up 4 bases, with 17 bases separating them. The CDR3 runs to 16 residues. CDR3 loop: CASSSRPMGIYNEQFF. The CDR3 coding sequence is TGTGCCAGCAGTTCCCGCCCAATGGGGATTTACAATGAGCAGTTCTTC.

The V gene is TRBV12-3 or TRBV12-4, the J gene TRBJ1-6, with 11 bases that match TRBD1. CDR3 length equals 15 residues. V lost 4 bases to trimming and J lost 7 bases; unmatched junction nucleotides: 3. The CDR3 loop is CASSWGQGGNSPLHF. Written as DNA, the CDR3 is TGTGCCAGCAGTTGGGGACAGGGGGGAAATTCACCCCTCCACTTT.

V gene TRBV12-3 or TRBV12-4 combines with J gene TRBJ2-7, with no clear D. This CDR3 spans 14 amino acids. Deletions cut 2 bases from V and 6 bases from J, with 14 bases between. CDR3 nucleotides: TGTGCCAGCAGTTTAAACCGGGCCGTCGGCGAGCAGTACTTC. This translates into CASSLNRAVGEQYF.

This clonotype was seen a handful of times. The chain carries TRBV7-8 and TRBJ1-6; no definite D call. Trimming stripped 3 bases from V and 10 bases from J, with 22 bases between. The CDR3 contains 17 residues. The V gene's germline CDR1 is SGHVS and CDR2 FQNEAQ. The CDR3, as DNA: TGTGCCAGCAGCTTCAGCCCGGCGGAGGCGCCACTATCACCCCTCCACTTT. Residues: CASSFSPAEAPLSPLHF.

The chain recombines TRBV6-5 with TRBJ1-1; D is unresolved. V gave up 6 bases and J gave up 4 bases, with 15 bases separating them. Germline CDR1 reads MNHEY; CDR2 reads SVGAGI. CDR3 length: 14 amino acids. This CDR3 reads CASSFQREGTEAFF. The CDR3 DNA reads TGTGCCAGCAGCTTTCAACGGGAAGGCACTGAAGCTTTCTTT.

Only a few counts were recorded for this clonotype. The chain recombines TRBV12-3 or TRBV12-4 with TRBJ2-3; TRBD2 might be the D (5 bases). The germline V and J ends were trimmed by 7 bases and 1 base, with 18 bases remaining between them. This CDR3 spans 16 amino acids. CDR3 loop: CASTFRRTGRTDTQYF. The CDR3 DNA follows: TGTGCCAGCACCTTTCGCAGGACTGGACGCACAGATACGCAGTATTTT.

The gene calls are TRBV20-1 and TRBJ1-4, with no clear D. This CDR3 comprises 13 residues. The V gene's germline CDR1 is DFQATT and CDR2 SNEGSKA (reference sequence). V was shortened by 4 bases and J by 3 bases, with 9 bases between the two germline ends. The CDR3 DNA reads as TGCAGTGCTAATAGGGTAGCTAATGAAAAACTGTTTTTT. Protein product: CSANRVANEKLFF.

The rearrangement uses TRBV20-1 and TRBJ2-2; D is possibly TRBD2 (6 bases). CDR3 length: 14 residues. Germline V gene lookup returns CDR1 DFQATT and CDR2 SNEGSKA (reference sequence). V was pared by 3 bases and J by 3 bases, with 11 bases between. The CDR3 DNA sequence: TGCAGTGCTAGTTTCGGGGGTGACACCGGGGAGCTGTTTTTT. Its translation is CSASFGGDTGELFF.

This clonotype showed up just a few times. CDR3 sequence (DNA): TGTGCCAGCAGTTTGAGCGGGGGGAGGTATGAGCAGTTCTTC. Its protein product is CASSLSGGRYEQFF. The chain joins TRBV12-3 or TRBV12-4 to TRBJ2-1; 9 positions agree with TRBD2. The V gene end was trimmed by 3 bases and the J gene end by 8 bases; junction bases not matched to a gene: 5. The CDR3 sequence is 14 residues long.

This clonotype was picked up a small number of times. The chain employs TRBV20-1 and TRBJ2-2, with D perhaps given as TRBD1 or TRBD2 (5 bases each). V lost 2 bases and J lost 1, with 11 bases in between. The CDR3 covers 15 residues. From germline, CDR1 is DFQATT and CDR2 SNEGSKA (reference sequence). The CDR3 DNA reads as TGCAGTGCTAGACCCCGGGACGGGAACACCGGGGAGCTGTTTTTT. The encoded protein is CSARPRDGNTGELFF.

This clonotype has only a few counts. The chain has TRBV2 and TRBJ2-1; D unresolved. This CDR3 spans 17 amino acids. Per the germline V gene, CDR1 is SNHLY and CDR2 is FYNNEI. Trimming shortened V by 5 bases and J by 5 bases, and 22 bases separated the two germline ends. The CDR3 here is CASSHSRTDPTDNEQFF. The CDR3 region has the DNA TGTGCCAGCAGTCACTCTAGGACCGACCCGACCGACAATGAGCAGTTCTTC.

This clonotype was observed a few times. Written as DNA, the CDR3 is TGTGCCAGCAGTGAAGCGGTAGGGGTGGGAGAGACCCAGTACTTC. Translated: CASSEAVGVGETQYF. V gene TRBV6-1 combines with J gene TRBJ2-5, with D maybe TRBD1 (5 bases). The V end was cut by 0 bases, the J end by 4 bases, with 12 bases between. CDR3 length equals 15 residues. Germline values: CDR1 MNHNS, CDR2 SASEGT.

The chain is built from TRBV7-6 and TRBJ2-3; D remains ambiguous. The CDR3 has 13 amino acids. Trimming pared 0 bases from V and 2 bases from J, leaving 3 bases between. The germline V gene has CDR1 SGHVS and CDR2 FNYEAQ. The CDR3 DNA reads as TGTGCCAGCAGCTTAGCTCTCACAGATACGCAGTATTTT. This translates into CASSLALTDTQYF.

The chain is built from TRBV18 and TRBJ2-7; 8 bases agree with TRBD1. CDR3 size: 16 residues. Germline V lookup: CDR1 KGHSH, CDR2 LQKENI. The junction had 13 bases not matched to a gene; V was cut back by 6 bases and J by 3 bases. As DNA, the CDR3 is TGTGCCAGCTCGCCGGACAGGGATTATAGTATCTACGAGCAGTACTTC. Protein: CASSPDRDYSIYEQYF.

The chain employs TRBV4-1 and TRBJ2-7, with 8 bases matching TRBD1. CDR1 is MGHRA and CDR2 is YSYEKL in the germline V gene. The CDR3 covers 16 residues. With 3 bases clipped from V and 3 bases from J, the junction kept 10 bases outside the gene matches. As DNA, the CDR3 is TGCGCCAGCAGCCAGGCCCAGGGGGCGGTTTACTACGAGCAGTACTTC. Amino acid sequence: CASSQAQGAVYYEQYF.

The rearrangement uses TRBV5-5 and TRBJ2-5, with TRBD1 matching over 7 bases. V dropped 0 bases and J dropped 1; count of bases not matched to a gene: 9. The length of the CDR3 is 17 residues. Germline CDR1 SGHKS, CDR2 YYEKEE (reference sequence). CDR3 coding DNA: TGTGCCAGCAGCTTGGGGGCGTTGGGACAGCTCCAAGAGACCCAGTACTTC. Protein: CASSLGALGQLQETQYF.

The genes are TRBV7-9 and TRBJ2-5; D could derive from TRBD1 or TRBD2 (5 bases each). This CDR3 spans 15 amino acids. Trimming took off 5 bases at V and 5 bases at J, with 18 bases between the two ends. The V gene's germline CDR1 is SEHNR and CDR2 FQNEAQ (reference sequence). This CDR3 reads CASSHGASSGETQYF. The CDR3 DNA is TGTGCCAGCAGCCACGGGGCATCTTCGGGGGAGACCCAGTACTTC.

CDR3 protein: CASSSGPQGANVLTF. DNA for the CDR3: TGTGCCAGCAGTTCCGGACCTCAAGGGGCCAACGTCCTGACTTTC. The genes are TRBV12-3 or TRBV12-4 and TRBJ2-6; D is ambiguous. With 4 bases removed from V and 4 bases from J, the gap between germline ends came to 11 bases. This CDR3 region has 15 residues.

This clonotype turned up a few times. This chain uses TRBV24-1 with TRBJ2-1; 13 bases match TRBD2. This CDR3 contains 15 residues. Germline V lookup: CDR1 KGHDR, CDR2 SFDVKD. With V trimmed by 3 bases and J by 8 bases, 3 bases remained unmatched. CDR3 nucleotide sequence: TGTGCCACCAGTGATACAGGACTAGCGGGGGATGAGCAGTTCTTC. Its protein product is CATSDTGLAGDEQFF.

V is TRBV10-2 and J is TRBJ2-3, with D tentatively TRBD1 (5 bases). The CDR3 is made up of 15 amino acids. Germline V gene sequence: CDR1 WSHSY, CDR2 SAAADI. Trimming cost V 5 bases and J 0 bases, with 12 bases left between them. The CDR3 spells CASSRQSSSTDTQYF. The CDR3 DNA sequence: TGCGCCAGCAGTAGACAGTCCTCTAGCACAGATACGCAGTATTTT.

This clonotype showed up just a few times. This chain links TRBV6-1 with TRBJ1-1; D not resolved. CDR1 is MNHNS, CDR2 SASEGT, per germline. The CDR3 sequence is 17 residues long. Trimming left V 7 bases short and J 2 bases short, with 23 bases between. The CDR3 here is CASTSDGRRAANTEAFF. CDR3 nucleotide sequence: TGTGCCAGCACCTCGGACGGGAGAAGGGCGGCTAACACTGAAGCTTTCTTT.